What follows describes a single T cell receptor (beta chain). What it binds is unknown. The germline CDR1 and CDR2 sequences are MGHRA and YSYEKL. The ends were cut back, 1 base at V and 0 bases at J, with 16 bases in the middle. The CDR3 is 17 amino acids. The data stem from a study of cytomegalovirus exposure and HLA in healthy donors. Study at large: Across 350 to 500 genotyped donors, 65% to 90% landed in the Caucasian-associated ancestry cluster.

With 60 Vbeta and 13 Jbeta primers, the PCR was carried out. How the authors handled the data: There were about 86 million unique TCR beta chains by a later count, and 10 million to 12 million of them were shared. TCRdb keeps only in-frame clones here, not all; method: immunoSEQ multiplex PCR. For V, J and clone size, that table is used; D and trimming come from the DNA. The top ten hold about 8% of the sample, which has 95,000 to 100,000 clones, around 76% seen once. Study-level findings and limits: Earlier analysis yielded a pattern in which most TCR beta V segments were productive about 87% or about 30% of the time.

The sequence came from a human donor in good health. The V and J genes are TRBV4-1 and TRBJ2-7; TRBD2 is a possible D gene (6 bases). Sequencing input: PBMCs. The CDR3, as DNA: TGCGCCAGCAGCCAAGCTTGGACGGGACTGAGCTCCTACGAGCAGTACTTC. Amino acids: CASSQAWTGLSSYEQYF.